The 20 T cell receptor beta chains listed next were all sequenced from one sample in a study of blood T cell repertoires in COVID-19 (dated by TCRdb to 2020 to 2022). Libraries were prepared through the immunoSEQ multiplex PCR assay. This is the immuneACCESS table as TCRdb keeps it, with only in-frame sequences that have V and J called. A part of the clones is gone; compared with another copy, unresolved V genes explain less than half, and the rest is unexplained. Counted in this sample were over 200,000 clones; 88% of them appeared once. The ten most abundant clones make up roughly 2.6% of the sample. The sample was peripheral blood. The receptors derive from a woman aged 60-70 years with acute or convalescent COVID-19.

This chain links TRBV7-6 with TRBJ1-1; 8 nucleotides match TRBD1. From germline, CDR1 is SGHVS and CDR2 FNYEAQ. V was clipped by 4 bases and J by 5 bases; unmatched bases: 9. CDR3 length: 15 amino acids. CDR3 coding DNA: TGTGCCAGCAGCTCCGGACAGGGAGGGGGGACTGAAGCTTTCTTT. Encoded protein: CASSSGQGGGTEAFF.

The chain has TRBV27 and TRBJ1-2, with TRBD1 matching 8 bases. The CDR3 covers 11 residues. CDR1 is MNHEY, CDR2 SMNVEV, per germline (reference sequence). V lost 8 bases to trimming and J lost 5 bases; unmatched junction nucleotides: 1. In DNA form, the CDR3 reads TGTGCCAGCGGGACAGGATATGGCTACACCTTC. Amino acids: CASGTGYGYTF.

Concerning this clone: The junction departs from germline at one end; a sequencing error may be responsible. The V call is TRBV29-1, the J call TRBJ2-6, with a possible D match to TRBD2 (5 bases). CDR3 size: 12 residues. Germline CDR1 reads SQVTM; CDR2 reads ANQGSEA. This chain's CDR3 is CSVGKEAHVLTF. The DNA for the CDR3 is TGCAGCGTGGGGAAGGAGGCCCACGTCCTGACTTTC.

V and J are TRBV9 and TRBJ2-5; perhaps TRBD1 as D (5 bases). The CDR3 runs to 14 residues. Trimming stripped 3 bases from V and 5 bases from J, with 14 bases between. Germline V gives CDR1 SGDLS, CDR2 YYNGEE. The chain's CDR3 is CASSADQGWETQYF. In DNA, the CDR3 is TGTGCCAGCAGCGCGGATCAGGGTTGGGAGACCCAGTACTTC.

This chain connects TRBV6-2 or TRBV6-3 to TRBJ1-4; no reliable D call. Germline CDR1 MNHEY, CDR2 SVGEGT. The CDR3 loop spans 16 amino acids. V lost 4 bases to trimming and J lost 3 bases, with 15 bases between them. In DNA form, the CDR3 reads TGTGCCAGCAGTTCCCCGACGTGGGGAGCTAATGAAAAACTGTTTTTT. Protein: CASSSPTWGANEKLFF.

The chain carries TRBV28 and TRBJ1-3; D is ambiguous. CDR3 size: 14 residues. The V and J ends lost 10 bases and 0 bases respectively, with 13 bases between them. Germline-derived CDR1 and CDR2 are MDHEN and SYDVKM. This CDR3 is CATKTGFSGNTIYF. In DNA form, the CDR3 reads TGTGCCACCAAAACGGGGTTCTCTGGAAACACCATATATTTT.

This chain uses TRBV2 with TRBJ1-5; 7 positions match TRBD1. The junction had 3 bases not matched to a gene; V was cut back by 3 bases and J by 4 bases. Germline lookup yields CDR1 SNHLY and CDR2 FYNNEI. The CDR3 has 14 residues. CDR3 sequence (DNA): TGTGCCAGCAGTGAGCGGACAGGTAATCAGCCCCAGCATTTT. Protein product: CASSERTGNQPQHF.

This sequence joins TRBV5-8 and TRBJ2-5; D remains unclear. V was trimmed by 2 bases and J by 2 bases, leaving 10 bases between them. Germline CDR1 reads SGHTS; CDR2 reads YDEGEE. CDR3 length: 14 amino acids. The CDR3 protein is CASSLFTRQETQYF. The CDR3 DNA is TGTGCCAGCAGCTTATTTACTCGTCAAGAGACCCAGTACTTC.

The chain is built from TRBV19 and TRBJ2-1; 10 bases are shared with TRBD2. V was clipped by 5 bases and J by 4 bases; unmatched bases: 8. Germline CDR1 reads LNHDA; CDR2 reads SQIVND (reference sequence). The CDR3 is 16 residues long. The DNA of the CDR3 is TGTGCCAGTAGTTCCAAAGGGACTAGCGCGTACAATGAGCAGTTCTTC. Translating gives CASSSKGTSAYNEQFF.

The chain combines TRBV7-2 with TRBJ1-6; tentative D call: TRBD1 (5 bases). The CDR3 spans 14 residues. V lost 1 base and J 10 bases, leaving 11 bases between the germline ends. The germline V gene encodes CDR1 SGHTA and CDR2 FQGNSA. The CDR3 sequence is CASSLGGVDSPLHF. For the CDR3, the DNA is TGTGCCAGCAGCTTAGGGGGGGTCGACTCACCCCTCCACTTT.

DNA for the CDR3: TGTGCCAGCAGTTCGTATTCTTGGCCTGGCTACACCTTC. It yields the protein CASSSYSWPGYTF. The J gene is TRBJ1-2, the V gene TRBV28, with unresolved D. Deletions cut 4 bases from V and 7 bases from J, with 13 bases between. The CDR3 totals 13 residues. The germline V gene encodes CDR1 MDHEN and CDR2 SYDVKM.

The gene calls are TRBV25-1 and TRBJ2-1; the D gene is possibly TRBD2 (5 bases). CDR3 length: 13 residues. V was trimmed by 1 base and J by 10 bases, leaving 11 bases between them. Per the germline V gene, CDR1 is MGHDK and CDR2 is SYGVNS. The CDR3 region is CASSESGIGEQFF. The CDR3, as DNA: TGTGCCAGCAGTGAATCGGGGATAGGGGAGCAGTTCTTC.

The V call is TRBV9, the J call TRBJ1-2, with 7 bases that match TRBD1. V trimming: 4 bases; J trimming: 7 bases; junction bases outside the gene matches: 7. The CDR3 covers 13 residues. CDR1 SGDLS and CDR2 YYNGEE come from the germline V gene. CDR3 amino acids: CASSPGTAIGYTF. Written as DNA, the CDR3 is TGTGCCAGCAGCCCCGGGACAGCTATTGGCTACACCTTC.

The chain has TRBV9 and TRBJ2-2; maybe TRBD2 (5 bases). The CDR3 totals 15 residues. Trimming pared 3 bases from V and 0 bases from J, leaving 9 bases between. Looked up from germline, CDR1 is SGDLS and CDR2 is YYNGEE. The CDR3 protein is CASSATTSNTGELFF. As DNA, the CDR3 is TGTGCCAGCAGCGCGACTACTTCGAACACCGGGGAGCTGTTTTTT.

The chain is built from TRBV2 and TRBJ2-2; 10 nucleotides line up with TRBD2. CDR1 SNHLY and CDR2 FYNNEI come from the germline V gene. This CDR3 spans 15 amino acids. Losses at the gene ends were 4 bases for V and 4 bases for J; bases not matched to a gene: 3. In DNA form, the CDR3 reads TGTGCCAGCAGTGTTAAGCGGGAGGGCACCGGGGAGCTGTTTTTT. Its translation: CASSVKREGTGELFF.

The chain uses TRBV7-8 and TRBJ1-5, with 7 bases that match TRBD1. V shed 1 base, J shed 1 base, and the junction held 13 bases outside the gene matches. The CDR3 spans 19 residues. Germline V gives CDR1 SGHVS, CDR2 FQNEAQ. This CDR3 is CASSLDPGSAGGSNQPQHF. In DNA form, the CDR3 reads TGTGCCAGCAGCTTAGATCCAGGTTCGGCAGGGGGGAGCAATCAGCCCCAGCATTTT.

V is TRBV5-5 and J is TRBJ1-6; 9 nucleotides align to TRBD1. The trim removed 1 base at V and 7 bases at J, leaving 6 bases unmatched. Germline V CDR1 and CDR2: SGHKS, YYEKEE (reference sequence). CDR3 length equals 16 residues. The CDR3 reads CASSLLSGTGNSPLHF. The CDR3 DNA follows: TGTGCCAGCAGCTTGTTATCCGGGACAGGGAATTCACCCCTCCACTTT.

The chain carries TRBV2 and TRBJ2-1, with 11 bases matching TRBD2. Germline lookup yields CDR1 SNHLY and CDR2 FYNNEI. The CDR3 has 15 residues. Unmatched junction bases numbered 12, after V lost 8 bases and J lost 9 bases. The CDR3 region has the DNA TGTGCCAGCTGTACTAGCGGGAGAGGATTCGGTGAGCAGTTCTTC. Its translation is CASCTSGRGFGEQFF.

This chain connects TRBV5-4 to TRBJ1-6; 9 bases are a match to TRBD1. The CDR3 length is 16 residues. Trimming at V came to 3 bases and at J to 4 bases, leaving 5 bases not matched to a gene. Germline V gene data show CDR1 as SGHNT and CDR2 as YYREEE (reference sequence). CDR3 nucleotide sequence: TGTGCCAGCAGCTCCGACGGGACAGGGTATAATTCACCCCTCCACTTT. It is translated as CASSSDGTGYNSPLHF.

The chain recombines TRBV10-1 with TRBJ2-1; 7 bases line up with TRBD2. CDR3 size: 15 residues. V trimming: 5 bases; J trimming: 0 bases; junction bases outside the gene matches: 4. From germline, CDR1 is WNHNN and CDR2 SYGVQD (reference sequence). The CDR3 loop reads CASSKAGSSYNEQFF. CDR3 in DNA: TGCGCCAGCAGTAAAGCGGGGAGCTCCTACAATGAGCAGTTCTTC.